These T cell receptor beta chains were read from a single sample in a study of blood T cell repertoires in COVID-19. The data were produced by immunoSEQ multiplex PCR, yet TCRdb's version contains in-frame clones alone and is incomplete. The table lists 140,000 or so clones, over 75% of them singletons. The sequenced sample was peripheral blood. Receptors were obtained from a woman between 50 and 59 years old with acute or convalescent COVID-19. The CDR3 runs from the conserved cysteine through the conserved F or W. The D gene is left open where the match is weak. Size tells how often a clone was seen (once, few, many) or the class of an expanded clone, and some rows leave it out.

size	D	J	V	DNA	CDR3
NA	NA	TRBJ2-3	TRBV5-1	TGCGCCAGCAGCCTAAAAGATACGCAGTATTTT	CASSLKDTQYF
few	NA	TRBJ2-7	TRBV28	TGTGCCAGCCATGTAGGGGGGGATCCTTACGAGCAGTACTTC	CASHVGGDPYEQYF
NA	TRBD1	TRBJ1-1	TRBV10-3	TGTGCCACCTATACAGGGGAGAACACTGAAGCTTTCTTT	CATYTGENTEAFF
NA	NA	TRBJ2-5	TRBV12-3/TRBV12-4	TGTGCCAGCAGTTTAGCGCGCCAAGAGACCCAGTACTTC	CASSLARQETQYF
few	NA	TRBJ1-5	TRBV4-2	TGTGCCAGCAGCCAAGACGGCAATCAGCCCCAGCATTTT	CASSQDGNQPQHF
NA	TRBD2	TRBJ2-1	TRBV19	TGTGCCAGTAGTATTACGCGGGGGGGATACAATGAGCAGTTCTTC	CASSITRGGYNEQFF
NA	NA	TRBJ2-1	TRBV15	TGTGCCACCAGTAGTCTCGCCTCCTACAATGAGCAGTTCTTC	CATSSLASYNEQFF
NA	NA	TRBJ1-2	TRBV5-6	TGTGCCAGCAGCTTGGATCAGGTTGGCTACACCTTC	CASSLDQVGYTF
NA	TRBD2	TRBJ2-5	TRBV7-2	TGTGCCAGCAGCTTAGCGCTTGGCGGGGGGGCGGGAGAGACCCAGTACTTC	CASSLALGGGAGETQYF
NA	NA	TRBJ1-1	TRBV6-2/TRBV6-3	TGTGCCAGCAGTTACTCGGAGGGATGGACTGAAGCTTTCTTT	CASSYSEGWTEAFF
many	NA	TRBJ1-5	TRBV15	TGTGCCACCAGCAGAGATGGGGCAGGGCCCAATCAGCCCCAGCATTTT	CATSRDGAGPNQPQHF
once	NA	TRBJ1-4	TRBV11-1	TGTGCCAGCAGCTTGCGGACTGGTGATGAAAAACTGTTTTTT	CASSLRTGDEKLFF
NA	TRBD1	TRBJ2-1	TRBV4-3	TGCGCCAGCAGCCATACCGACAGGGATGGTGAGCAGTTCTTC	CASSHTDRDGEQFF
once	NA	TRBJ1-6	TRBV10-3	TGTGCCATCAGTGACGGGACTGGTAATTCACCCCTCCACTTT	CAISDGTGNSPLHF